This T cell receptor (beta chain) was observed in a study of neurological immune-mediated disorders. V lost 6 bases and J 3 bases, leaving 16 bases between the germline ends. Germline values: CDR1 SGHDT, CDR2 YYEEEE. CDR3 size: 15 residues. In TCRdb, the 5' RACE reads were re-called with MiXCR into one record per CDR3 protein. The data show 100,000 or so distinct CDR3 sequences, about 13% seen once. The time point denotes: longitudinal time-point 2. This clonotype was found many times. Antigen: not known. Study outcomes and limitations: Subjects shared no identical expanded-clone CDR3 amino acid sequences, suggesting private TCR-beta repertoires in all groups.

This TCR was sampled from a female donor with HTLV-1-associated myelopathy (HAM/TSP). The sequenced material came from PBMCs. The chain joins TRBV5-6 to TRBJ1-5, with a weak D call TRBD1 (6 bases). In DNA, the CDR3 is TGTGCCAGCAACACCGGAGGGGGGCTCAATCAGCCCCAGCATTTT. Amino acid sequence: CASNTGGGLNQPQHF.